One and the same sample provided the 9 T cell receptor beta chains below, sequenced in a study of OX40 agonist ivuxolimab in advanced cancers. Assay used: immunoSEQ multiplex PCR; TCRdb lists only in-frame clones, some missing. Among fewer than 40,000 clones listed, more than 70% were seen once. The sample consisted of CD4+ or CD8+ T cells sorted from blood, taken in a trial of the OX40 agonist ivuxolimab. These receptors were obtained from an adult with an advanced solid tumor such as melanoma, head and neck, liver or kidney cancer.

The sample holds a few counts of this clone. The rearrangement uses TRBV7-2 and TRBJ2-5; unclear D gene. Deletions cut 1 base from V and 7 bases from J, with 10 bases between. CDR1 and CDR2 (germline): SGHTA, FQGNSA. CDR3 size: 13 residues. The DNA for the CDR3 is TGTGCCAGCAGCTTAGGGACCACCGGGACCCAGTACTTC. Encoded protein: CASSLGTTGTQYF.

The CDR3 reads CASSTEGQAATEAFF. CDR3 nucleotides: TGTGCCAGCAGCACTGAGGGACAGGCGGCGACTGAAGCTTTCTTT. The chain combines TRBV7-8 with TRBJ1-1, with TRBD1 identical over 8 bases. Germline V gene lookup returns CDR1 SGHVS and CDR2 FQNEAQ. J lost 5 bases, V lost 5 bases, and 10 bases had no gene match. CDR3 length: 15 residues.

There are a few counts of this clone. CDR3 loop: CASSLGELLTEAFF. In nucleotides, the CDR3 is TGTGCCAGCAGCTTGGGGGAGCTTCTCACTGAAGCTTTCTTT. V and J are TRBV5-4 and TRBJ1-1; D remains ambiguous. Germline V gene lookup returns CDR1 SGHNT and CDR2 YYREEE (reference sequence). CDR3 length equals 14 residues. V lost 0 bases and J lost 4, with 10 bases in between.

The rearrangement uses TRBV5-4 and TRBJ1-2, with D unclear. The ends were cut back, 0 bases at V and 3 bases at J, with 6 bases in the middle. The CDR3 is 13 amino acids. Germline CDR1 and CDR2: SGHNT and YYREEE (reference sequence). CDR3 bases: TGTGCCAGCAGCTTGGGAGAGTACTATGGCTACACCTTC. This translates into CASSLGEYYGYTF.

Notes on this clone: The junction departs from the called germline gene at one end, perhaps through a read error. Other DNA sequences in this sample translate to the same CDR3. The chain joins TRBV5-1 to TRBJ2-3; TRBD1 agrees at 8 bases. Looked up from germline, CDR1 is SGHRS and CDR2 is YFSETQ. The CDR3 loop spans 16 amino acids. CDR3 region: CASSAGQGPSTDTQYF. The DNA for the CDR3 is TGCGCCAGCAGCGCTGGACAGGGCCCTAGCACAGATACACAGTATTTT. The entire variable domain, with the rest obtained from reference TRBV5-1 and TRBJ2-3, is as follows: KAGVTQTPRYLIKTRGQQVTLSCSPISGHRSVSWYQQTPGQGLQFLFEYFSETQRNKGNFPGRFSGRQFSNSRSEMNVSTLELGDSALYLCASSAGQGPSTDTQYFGPGTRLTVL.

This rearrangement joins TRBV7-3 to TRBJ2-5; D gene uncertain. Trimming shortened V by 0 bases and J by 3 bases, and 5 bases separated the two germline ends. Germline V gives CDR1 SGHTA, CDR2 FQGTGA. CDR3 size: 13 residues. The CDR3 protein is CASSLTRKETQYF. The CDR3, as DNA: TGTGCCAGCAGCTTAACACGGAAAGAGACCCAGTACTTC.

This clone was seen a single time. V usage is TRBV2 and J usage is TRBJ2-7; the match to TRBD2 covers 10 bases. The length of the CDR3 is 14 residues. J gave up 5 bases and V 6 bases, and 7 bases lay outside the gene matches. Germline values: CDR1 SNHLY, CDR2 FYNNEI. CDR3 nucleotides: TGTGCCAGCAGAGATACTAGCGGGGTCCACGAGCAGTACTTC. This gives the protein CASRDTSGVHEQYF.

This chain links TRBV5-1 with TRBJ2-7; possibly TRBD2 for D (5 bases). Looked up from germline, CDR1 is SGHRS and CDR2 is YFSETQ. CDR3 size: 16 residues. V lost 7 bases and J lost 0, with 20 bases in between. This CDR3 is CASQSGTDFLSYEQYF. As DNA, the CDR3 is TGCGCCAGCCAAAGTGGAACGGACTTTCTCTCCTACGAGCAGTACTTC.

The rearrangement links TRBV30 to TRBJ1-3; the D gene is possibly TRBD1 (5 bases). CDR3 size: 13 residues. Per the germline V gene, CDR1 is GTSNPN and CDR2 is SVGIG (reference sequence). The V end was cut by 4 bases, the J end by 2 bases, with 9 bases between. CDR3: CAWKKGAGNTIYF. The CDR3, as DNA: TGTGCCTGGAAGAAAGGGGCTGGAAACACCATATATTTT.